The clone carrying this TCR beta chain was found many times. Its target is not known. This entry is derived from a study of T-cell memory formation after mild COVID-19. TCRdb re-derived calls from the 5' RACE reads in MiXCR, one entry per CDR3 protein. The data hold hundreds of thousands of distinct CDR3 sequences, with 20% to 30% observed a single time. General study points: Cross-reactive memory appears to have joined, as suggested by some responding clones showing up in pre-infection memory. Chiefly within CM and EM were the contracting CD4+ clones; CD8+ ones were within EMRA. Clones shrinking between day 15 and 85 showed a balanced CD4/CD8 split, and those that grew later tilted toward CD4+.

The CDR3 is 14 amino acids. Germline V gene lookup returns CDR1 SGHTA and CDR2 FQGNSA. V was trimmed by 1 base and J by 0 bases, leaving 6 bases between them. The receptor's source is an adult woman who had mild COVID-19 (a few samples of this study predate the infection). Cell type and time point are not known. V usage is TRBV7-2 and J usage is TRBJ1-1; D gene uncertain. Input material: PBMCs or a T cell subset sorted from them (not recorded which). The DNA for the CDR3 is TGTGCCAGCAGCTTAGACAGATTGAACACTGAAGCTTTCTTT. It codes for CASSLDRLNTEAFF. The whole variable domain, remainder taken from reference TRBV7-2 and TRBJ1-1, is GAGVSQSPSNKVTEKGKDVELRCDPISGHTALYWYRQSLGQGLEFLIYFQGNSAPDKSGLPSDRFSAERTGGSVSTLTIQRTQQEDSAVYLCASSLDRLNTEAFFGQGTRLTVV.